This passage covers 2 T cell receptor beta chains from one sample sequenced in a study of cytomegalovirus exposure and HLA in healthy donors. PCR was performed using 60 Vbeta and 13 Jbeta primers. The table came from immunoSEQ multiplex PCR; TCRdb's copy has only in-frame clones and leaves some out. This table has 140,000 to 150,000 clones, 75% to 80% appearing once. The sample comprised PBMCs. Every receptor here comes from a woman aged 18-29 years in good health and CMV-seropositive.

DNA for the CDR3: TGCGCCAGCAGCATGGGACTAGCGAGGGAAGAGACCCAGTACTTC. Its protein is CASSMGLAREETQYF. The rearrangement joins TRBV5-1 to TRBJ2-5, with 10 bases fitting TRBD2. The junction had 6 bases not matched to a gene; V was cut back by 4 bases and J by 3 bases. Germline CDR1 SGHRS, CDR2 YFSETQ. The CDR3 has 15 amino acids.

This rearrangement joins TRBV6-1 to TRBJ2-7, with D possibly being TRBD1 (7 bases). The CDR3 spans 14 residues. Trimming pared 4 bases from V and 4 bases from J, leaving 14 bases between. Germline assignment: CDR1 MNHNS and CDR2 SASEGT. The CDR3 here is CASSGRGRGYEQYF. For the CDR3, the DNA is TGTGCCAGCAGTGGGAGGGGGCGCGGATACGAGCAGTACTTC.